The rows below give T cell receptor beta chains drawn from one sample of a study of cytomegalovirus exposure and HLA in healthy donors. Sequenced by immunoSEQ multiplex PCR; TCRdb stores in-frame clones only, minus some. Among about 190,000 clones listed, less than 85% were seen once. Sequencing was done on a sample of PBMCs. The receptor set was obtained from a man aged 25 to 45 in good health and CMV-seropositive. CDR3s include the opening cysteine and the closing phenylalanine or tryptophan. Fields, in order: CDR3 protein, clone size, V gene, J gene. Where a row states a size, it is once, few, many or the class of an expanded clone; other rows omit it.

CDR3aa: CAWSLGVGELFF; abundance: .; v_gene: TRBV30; j_gene: TRBJ2-2
CDR3aa: CASNRDSKETQYF; abundance: .; v_gene: TRBV7-2; j_gene: TRBJ2-5
CDR3aa: CASSLVQGPYEQYF; abundance: few; v_gene: TRBV28; j_gene: TRBJ2-7
CDR3aa: CASSQGRRSGGEETQYF; abundance: once; v_gene: TRBV14; j_gene: TRBJ2-5
CDR3aa: CASSHNSGQGATNEKLFF; abundance: .; v_gene: TRBV18; j_gene: TRBJ1-4
CDR3aa: CASSLGHTGITNEKLFF; abundance: .; v_gene: TRBV5-4; j_gene: TRBJ1-4
CDR3aa: CASSPPSYEQYF; abundance: .; v_gene: TRBV18; j_gene: TRBJ2-7
CDR3aa: CASSSSTDTQYF; abundance: once; v_gene: TRBV6-6; j_gene: TRBJ2-3
CDR3aa: CATQGSSGIHKRYEQYF; abundance: .; v_gene: TRBV13; j_gene: TRBJ2-7
CDR3aa: CATSRDRAKGQPQHF; abundance: .; v_gene: TRBV15; j_gene: TRBJ1-5
CDR3aa: CASSLSLQETQYF; abundance: .; v_gene: TRBV27; j_gene: TRBJ2-5
CDR3aa: CASSRARGGGYEQYF; abundance: .; v_gene: TRBV7-2; j_gene: TRBJ2-7
CDR3aa: CASSSGGSNEKLFF; abundance: few; v_gene: TRBV5-4; j_gene: TRBJ1-4
CDR3aa: CAWSYNFPGYTF; abundance: .; v_gene: TRBV30; j_gene: TRBJ1-2
CDR3aa: CASSPHGLEYEQYF; abundance: few; v_gene: TRBV7-9; j_gene: TRBJ2-7
CDR3aa: CASSLQGASTGELFF; abundance: .; v_gene: TRBV7-9; j_gene: TRBJ2-2
CDR3aa: CASSPPGTSASSYEQYF; abundance: .; v_gene: TRBV18; j_gene: TRBJ2-7
CDR3aa: CASSEQLAGVDEQFF; abundance: .; v_gene: TRBV6-1; j_gene: TRBJ2-1
CDR3aa: CASSPSDRVADTQYF; abundance: .; v_gene: TRBV11-2; j_gene: TRBJ2-3
CDR3aa: CASSYRQVGYGYTF; abundance: few; v_gene: TRBV7-8; j_gene: TRBJ1-2
CDR3aa: CASRGVNEQFF; abundance: .; v_gene: TRBV6-6; j_gene: TRBJ2-1
CDR3aa: CASSLGTSGRSGEQYF; abundance: .; v_gene: TRBV7-3; j_gene: TRBJ2-7
CDR3aa: CASSGATPQGLNTEAFF; abundance: once; v_gene: TRBV6-1; j_gene: TRBJ1-1
CDR3aa: CATSRRTSGGSYEQYF; abundance: .; v_gene: TRBV15; j_gene: TRBJ2-7
CDR3aa: CASSDPGTSGSDEQFF; abundance: .; v_gene: TRBV2; j_gene: TRBJ2-1
CDR3aa: CASSYRLAGEFEQYF; abundance: .; v_gene: TRBV7-2; j_gene: TRBJ2-7
CDR3aa: CASSLDGGNTGELFF; abundance: .; v_gene: TRBV5-1; j_gene: TRBJ2-2
CDR3aa: CSVKLQGYSNQPQHF; abundance: .; v_gene: TRBV29-1; j_gene: TRBJ1-5